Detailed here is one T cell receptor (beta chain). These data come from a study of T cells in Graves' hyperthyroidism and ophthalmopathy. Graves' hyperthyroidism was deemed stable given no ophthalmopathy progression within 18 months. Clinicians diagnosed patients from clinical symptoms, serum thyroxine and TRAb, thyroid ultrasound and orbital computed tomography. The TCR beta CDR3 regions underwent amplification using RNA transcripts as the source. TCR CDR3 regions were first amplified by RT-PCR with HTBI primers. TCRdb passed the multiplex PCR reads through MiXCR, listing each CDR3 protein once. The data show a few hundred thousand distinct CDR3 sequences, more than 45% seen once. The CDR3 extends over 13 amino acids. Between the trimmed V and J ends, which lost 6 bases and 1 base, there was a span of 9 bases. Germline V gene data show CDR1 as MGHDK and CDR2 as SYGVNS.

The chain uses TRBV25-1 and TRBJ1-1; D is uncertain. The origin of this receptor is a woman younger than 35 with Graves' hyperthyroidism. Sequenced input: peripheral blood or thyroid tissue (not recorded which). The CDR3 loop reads CASRDLGNTEAFF. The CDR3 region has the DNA TGTGCCAGCAGAGATTTAGGGAACACTGAAGCTTTCTTT. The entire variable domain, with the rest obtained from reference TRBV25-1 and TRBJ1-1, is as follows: EADIYQTPRYLVIGTGKKITLECSQTMGHDKMYWYQQDPGMELHLIHYSYGVNSTEKGDLSSESTVSRIRTEHFPLTLESARPSHTSQYLCASRDLGNTEAFFGQGTRLTVV.